The clone carrying this TCR beta chain was counted only a few times. The CDR3 extends over 15 amino acids. CDR1 MNHEY and CDR2 SVGAGI come from the germline V gene. Trimming took off 2 bases at V and 0 bases at J, with 10 bases between the two ends. The data were produced by immunoSEQ multiplex PCR, yet TCRdb's version contains in-frame clones alone and is incomplete. Of fewer than 120,000 clones listed, over 75% are singletons. This entry belongs to a study of control samples from healthy donors and cancer patients. The material sequenced was PBMCs. This receptor was obtained from a woman aged 55-75 years with lung cancer. J is TRBJ1-1 and V is TRBV6-5; D is uncertain. DNA for the CDR3: TGTGCCAGCAGTTACAACCCAGTTATGAACACTGAAGCTTTCTTT. It encodes CASSYNPVMNTEAFF.